This TCR beta chain was documented in a study of vaccination and CD4 T cells after COVID-19. Study overall: Overlapping peptides of the spike proteins of SARS-CoV-2, HCoV-NL63, HCoV-OC43 and HCoV-229E were used for cell stimulation. Study-wide results and limits: In convalescent patients, 304 of 307 vaccine-specific clones were spike mono-reactive.

Indicated treatment: roughly 10-day PBMC culture with coronavirus spike peptide pools or control peptides (ViraFEST assay). Before the COVID-19 pandemic (2011-2018), CD4+ T cells were obtained from the unexposed donor. ViraFEST expanded antigen-specific T cells with peptide pools, then sequenced TCRs. In this sample, this clonotype turned up a few times. The target antigen is unknown. Germline loops: CDR1 MNHEY, CDR2 SVGAGI. The V end was cut by 4 bases, the J end by 4 bases, with 13 bases between. This CDR3 spans 14 amino acids. The Oncomine TCR Beta short-read assay sequenced DNA from cultured CD4+ T cells. TCRdb reprocessed the PCR reads with MiXCR, giving one entry per CDR3 protein. Seen here are approximately 5,400 distinct CDR3 sequences, nearly 35% observed once, and the top ten hold less than 30%.

The specimen sequenced was CD4+ T cells from blood, cultured in vitro. The TCR comes from a human donor in good health. The chain employs TRBV6-5 and TRBJ1-2; perhaps TRBD1 as D (6 bases). CDR3: CASSFLDRSYGYTF. In nucleotides, the CDR3 is TGTGCCAGCAGTTTCCTCGACAGGAGCTATGGCTACACCTTC.